This TCR beta chain emerged from a study of OX40 agonist ivuxolimab in advanced cancers. TCRdb keeps only in-frame clones here, not all; method: immunoSEQ multiplex PCR. This table holds 30,000 to 40,000 clones, about four fifths found once. The CDR3 sequence is 15 residues long. Germline V lookup: CDR1 SGHDT, CDR2 YYEEEE. Trimming took 0 bases from V and 0 from J, leaving 10 bases between them. The J gene is TRBJ2-7, the V gene TRBV5-6; D ambiguous. This TCR came from an adult with an advanced solid tumor such as melanoma, head and neck, liver or kidney cancer. Here the sequenced sample was CD4+ or CD8+ T cells sorted from blood, taken in a trial of the OX40 agonist ivuxolimab. The CDR3 DNA follows: TGTGCCAGCAGCTTGGTTGCACTGGGCTCCTACGAGCAGTACTTC. Residues: CASSLVALGSYEQYF.